Each of the 17 T cell receptor beta chains below was sequenced from the same sample in a study of blood T cell repertoires in COVID-19. The method was immunoSEQ multiplex PCR; TCRdb's version includes in-frame clones alone and lacks a portion of them. Among under 110,000 clones listed, 87% were seen once. The sample comprised peripheral blood. The receptors shown here come from a woman in her thirties with acute or convalescent COVID-19.

The chain has TRBV4-1 and TRBJ1-4, with 9 bases lining up with TRBD1. The germline V gene encodes CDR1 MGHRA and CDR2 YSYEKL. This CDR3 has 21 amino acids. Trimming at V came to 3 bases and at J to 10 bases, leaving 27 bases not matched to a gene. CDR3 sequence (DNA): TGCGCCAGCAGCCAGCCGACAGGGGGTCCAACCGGCGGGGGAATACTAAGAAAACTGTTTTTT. Its translation: CASSQPTGGPTGGGILRKLFF.

V gene TRBV19 combines with J gene TRBJ1-5, with TRBD1 matching 9 bases. The CDR3 loop spans 17 amino acids. V lost 5 bases to trimming and J lost 0 bases; unmatched junction nucleotides: 8. Germline V lookup: CDR1 LNHDA, CDR2 SQIVND (reference sequence). The CDR3, as DNA: TGTGCCAGTAGTGCTACTGACAGGGGGGTTAGCAATCAGCCCCAGCATTTT. Translated: CASSATDRGVSNQPQHF.

The chain links TRBV6-5 to TRBJ1-3, with D tentatively TRBD1 (6 bases). Germline V gene data show CDR1 as MNHEY and CDR2 as SVGAGI. Trimming cost V 6 bases and J 3 bases, with 9 bases left between them. This CDR3 has 13 amino acids. The CDR3 loop is CASREGVGNTIYF. The CDR3 DNA sequence: TGTGCCAGCAGAGAGGGGGTTGGAAACACCATATATTTT.

Written as DNA, the CDR3 is TGTGCCAGCAGCTTAGAAACAGGGAGAACCTACGAGCAGTACTTC. This sequence encodes CASSLETGRTYEQYF. The V gene is TRBV11-2, the J gene TRBJ2-7, with D tentatively TRBD1 (6 bases). The germline V gene encodes CDR1 SGHAT and CDR2 FQNNGV. Trimming shortened V by 0 bases and J by 2 bases, and 11 bases separated the two germline ends. The CDR3 spans 15 residues.

The table lists this clone with a count of one. The V and J genes are TRBV4-1 and TRBJ1-2; 8 positions agree with TRBD1. The germline V gene encodes CDR1 MGHRA and CDR2 YSYEKL. This CDR3 region has 15 residues. Trimming took 0 bases from V and 5 from J; bases not matched to a gene: 5. The CDR3 spells CASSQDNQGAYGYTF. The CDR3 bases are TGCGCCAGCAGCCAAGATAACCAGGGGGCGTATGGCTACACCTTC.

CDR3 in amino acids: CASSIEGSGIYGYTF. For the CDR3, the DNA is TGTGCCAGTAGTATAGAAGGCAGCGGCATCTATGGCTACACCTTC. V and J are TRBV19 and TRBJ1-2; no clear D gene. Germline V CDR1 and CDR2: LNHDA, SQIVND (reference sequence). V lost 0 bases and J lost 4, with 12 bases in between. The CDR3 contains 15 residues. The full variable domain, completed using reference TRBV19 and TRBJ1-2, is DGGITQSPKYLFRKEGQNVTLSCEQNLNHDAMYWYRQDPGQGLRLIYYSQIVNDFQKGDIAEGYSVSREKKESFPLTVTSAQKNPTAFYLCASSIEGSGIYGYTFGSGTRLTVV.

This clone has more than one count but fewer than ten. The chain recombines TRBV10-3 with TRBJ2-7; 7 bases agree with TRBD1. Trimming at V came to 10 bases and at J to 2 bases, leaving 8 bases not matched to a gene. The CDR3 has 13 residues. CDR1 and CDR2 (germline): ENHRY, SYGVKD. CDR3 DNA: TGTGCCACCAGCCCGGGACAGACCTACGAGCAGTACTTC. As protein: CATSPGQTYEQYF.

For this clone: The same CDR3 arises from other DNA sequences in this sample as well. V is TRBV5-1 and J is TRBJ2-7; a weak D match, TRBD1 (5 bases). Germline V CDR1 and CDR2: SGHRS, YFSETQ. The CDR3 covers 13 residues. V was clipped by 0 bases and J by 1 base, with 5 bases between them. The CDR3 DNA sequence: TGCGCCAGCAGCTTGGCAGGGTCCTACGAGCAGTACTTC. Residues: CASSLAGSYEQYF.

The CDR3 nucleotides read TGTGCCAGCAGCCAATTTTCAGGGTATGGGGCCAACGTCCTGACTTTC. This translates into CASSQFSGYGANVLTF. V and J are TRBV3-1 (or the pseudogene TRBV3-2) and TRBJ2-6; TRBD1 is a possible D gene (5 bases). Germline lookup yields CDR1 LGHDT and CDR2 YNNKEL (reference sequence). CDR3 length: 16 residues. V was trimmed by 2 bases and J by 3 bases, leaving 11 bases between them.

V and J are TRBV29-1 and TRBJ2-7; no firm D call. Per the germline V gene, CDR1 is SQVTM and CDR2 is ANQGSEA. This CDR3 is built from 12 residues. V gave up 2 bases and J gave up 1 base, with 6 bases separating them. In DNA, the CDR3 is TGCAGCGTTGAAACGGGTTCCTACGAGCAGTACTTC. The encoded protein is CSVETGSYEQYF.

The genes are TRBV11-1 and TRBJ1-6; D ambiguous. Between the trimmed V and J ends, which lost 6 bases and 6 bases, there was a span of 9 bases. CDR3 size: 13 residues. Germline loops: CDR1 SGHAT, CDR2 FQDESV (reference sequence). CDR3 protein: CASSRESNSPLHF. The CDR3 nucleotides are TGTGCCAGCAGTCGAGAAAGTAATTCACCCCTCCACTTT. Variable domain in full (rest from reference TRBV11-1 and TRBJ1-6): EAEVAQSPRYKITEKSQAVAFWCDPISGHATLYWYRQILGQGPELLVQFQDESVVDDSQLPKDRFSAERLKGVDSTLKIQPAELGDSAMYLCASSRESNSPLHFGNGTRLTVT.

This sequence joins TRBV19 and TRBJ1-1; TRBD1 matches 9 bases. The CDR3 spans 15 residues. V gave up 4 bases and J gave up 6 bases; unmatched junction bases: 9. The germline CDR1 and CDR2 sequences are LNHDA and SQIVND (reference sequence). The CDR3 DNA follows: TGTGCCAGTAGTACTCCGGGACAGGGATTGGCTGAAGCTTTCTTT. Encoded protein: CASSTPGQGLAEAFF.

The chain carries TRBV2 and TRBJ1-3; 8 bases are shared with TRBD1. Looked up from germline, CDR1 is SNHLY and CDR2 is FYNNEI. The CDR3 has 16 residues. Trimming took 3 bases from V and 5 from J; bases not matched to a gene: 9. The CDR3 region is CASSDAAGGGRNTIYF. Here the CDR3 DNA reads TGTGCCAGCAGTGATGCGGCAGGGGGCGGTCGAAACACCATATATTTT.

This clone has only one observation. CDR3 sequence: CASSYTDREYEQYF. The CDR3 DNA reads TGTGCCAGCAGTTACACGGACAGGGAGTACGAGCAGTACTTC. V usage is TRBV6-6 and J usage is TRBJ2-7; 8 nucleotides agree with TRBD1. CDR1 and CDR2 (germline): MNHNY, SVGAGI (reference sequence). The length of the CDR3 is 14 residues. The junction had 4 bases not matched to a gene; V was cut back by 2 bases and J by 4 bases.

The chain couples TRBV28 to TRBJ2-4; D possibly corresponds to TRBD2 (5 bases). V shed 8 bases and J shed 8 bases, with 13 bases lying between them. The CDR3 runs to 12 residues. Germline loops: CDR1 MDHEN, CDR2 SYDVKM. This chain's CDR3 is CASQTTLDIQYF. CDR3 DNA: TGTGCCAGCCAGACTACTCTGGACATTCAGTACTTC.

V and J are TRBV2 and TRBJ1-3; 7 bases match TRBD1. This CDR3 contains 15 residues. Germline V gene lookup returns CDR1 SNHLY and CDR2 FYNNEI. With 9 bases clipped from V and 0 bases from J, the junction kept 8 bases outside the gene matches. CDR3 protein: CASRRDRASGNTIYF. CDR3 nucleotide sequence: TGTGCCAGTAGAAGGGACAGAGCCTCTGGAAACACCATATATTTT.

The chain's CDR3 is CASSQVARSLGGELFF. The CDR3 DNA is TGTGCCAGCAGCCAAGTTGCTAGGAGCCTGGGCGGGGAGCTGTTTTTT. The chain joins TRBV3-1 (or the pseudogene TRBV3-2) to TRBJ2-2, with unresolved D. This CDR3 region has 16 residues. V gave up 1 base and J gave up 7 bases, with 16 bases separating them. Germline values: CDR1 LGHDT, CDR2 YNNKEL (reference sequence).